Reported below is one T cell receptor (beta chain). The antigen is unknown. This CDR3 contains 14 residues. Germline CDR1 and CDR2: SNHLY and FYNNEI. Deletions cut 0 bases from V and 8 bases from J, with 11 bases between. This sample was taken from a study of cytomegalovirus exposure and HLA in healthy donors. Findings and limits, study-wide: In a later analysis, at a false discovery rate of 0.05, 15,000 to 20,000 TCR beta sequences matched HLA alleles. A missense DCLRE1C variant was associated with V- and J-gene trimming of TCR beta chains in a later analysis, and an independent cohort replicated the association.

PCR used 60 Vbeta primers and 13 Jbeta primers. Here immunoSEQ multiplex PCR was the method, and the copy in TCRdb shows in-frame clones only, minus some. The table shows some 130,000 clones, with approximately 63% occurring only once. The source of this sequence is a woman between 55 and 75 years old in good health and CMV-seropositive. The sequenced sample consisted of PBMCs. This chain connects TRBV2 to TRBJ2-1; a possible D gene is TRBD2 (6 bases). CDR3 in amino acids: CASSEAWTGDEQFF. CDR3 sequence (DNA): TGTGCCAGCAGTGAAGCGTGGACGGGAGATGAGCAGTTCTTC.